This entry concerns a single T cell receptor (beta chain). The data are from a study of blood T cell repertoires in COVID-19. Study background: The cDNA or gDNA used as material had been derived from T cells, B-cell-depleted T cells, or PBMCs.

CDR1 and CDR2 from the germline V gene are SGHRS and YFSETQ. Trimming shortened V by 4 bases and J by 7 bases, and 15 bases separated the two germline ends. This CDR3 comprises 14 residues. In the authors' workflow: The assay estimated nucleated cells by amplifying reference gene primers. TCRdb keeps only in-frame clones here, not all; method: immunoSEQ multiplex PCR. The DNA was the basis for D and trimming; V, J and clone size are from that table. The sample has some 350,000 clones, 90% seen once. Sequences were obtained from peripheral blood. The receptor was derived from a man aged 18 to 30 with active or convalescent COVID-19. The chain recombines TRBV5-1 with TRBJ2-1; D gene uncertain. The CDR3 is CASSPGTGRNEQFF. CDR3 nucleotide sequence: TGCGCCAGCAGCCCTGGTACGGGTAGGAATGAGCAGTTCTTC.